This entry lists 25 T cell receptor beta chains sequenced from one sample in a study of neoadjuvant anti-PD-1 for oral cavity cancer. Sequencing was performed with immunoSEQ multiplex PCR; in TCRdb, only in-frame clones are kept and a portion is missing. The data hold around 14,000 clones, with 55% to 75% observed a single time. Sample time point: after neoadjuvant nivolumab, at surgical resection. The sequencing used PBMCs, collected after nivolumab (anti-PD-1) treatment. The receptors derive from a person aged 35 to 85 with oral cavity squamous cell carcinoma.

The DNA of the CDR3 is TGTGCCAGCAGTACTCAAGGACTAGCGGGAACCACCGGGGAGCTGTTTTTT. Its protein product is CASSTQGLAGTTGELFF. V usage is TRBV25-1 and J usage is TRBJ2-2; the match to TRBD2 covers 12 bases. Trimming at V came to 5 bases and at J to 4 bases, leaving 8 bases not matched to a gene. Germline CDR1 MGHDK, CDR2 SYGVNS. The CDR3 totals 17 residues.

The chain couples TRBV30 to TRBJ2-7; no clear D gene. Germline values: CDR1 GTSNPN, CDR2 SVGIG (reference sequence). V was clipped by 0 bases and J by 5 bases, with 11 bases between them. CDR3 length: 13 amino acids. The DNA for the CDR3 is TGTGCCTGGAGTGTACCTGGGAACCACGAGCAGTACTTC. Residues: CAWSVPGNHEQYF.

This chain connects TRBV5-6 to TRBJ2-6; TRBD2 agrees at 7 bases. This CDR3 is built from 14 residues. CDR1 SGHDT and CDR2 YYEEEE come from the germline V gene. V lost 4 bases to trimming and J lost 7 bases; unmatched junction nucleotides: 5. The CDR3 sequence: CASSRPGGANVLTF. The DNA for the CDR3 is TGTGCCAGCAGCCGTCCGGGAGGAGCCAACGTCCTGACTTTC.

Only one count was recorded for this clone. The CDR3 sequence: CASSPWEDDEQFF. The CDR3 nucleotides read TGTGCCAGCAGTCCCTGGGAGGACGATGAGCAGTTCTTC. The rearrangement uses TRBV27 and TRBJ2-1; tentatively, D is TRBD2 (6 bases). The CDR3 is 13 amino acids. The germline gives CDR1 MNHEY, CDR2 SMNVEV (reference sequence). V dropped 5 bases and J dropped 8 bases, with 13 bases sitting between them.

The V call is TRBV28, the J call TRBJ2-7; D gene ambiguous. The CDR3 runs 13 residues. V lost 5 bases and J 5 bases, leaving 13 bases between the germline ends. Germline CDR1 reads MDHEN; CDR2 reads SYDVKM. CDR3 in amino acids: CASSGFQVHEQYF. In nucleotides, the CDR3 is TGTGCCAGCAGTGGCTTCCAGGTTCACGAGCAGTACTTC.

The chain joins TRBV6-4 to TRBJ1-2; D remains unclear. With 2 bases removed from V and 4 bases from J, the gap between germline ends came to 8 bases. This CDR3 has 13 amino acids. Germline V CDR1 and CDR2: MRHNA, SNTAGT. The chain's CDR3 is CASSDAVGYGYTF. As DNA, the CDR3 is TGTGCCAGCAGTGACGCGGTGGGCTATGGCTACACCTTC.

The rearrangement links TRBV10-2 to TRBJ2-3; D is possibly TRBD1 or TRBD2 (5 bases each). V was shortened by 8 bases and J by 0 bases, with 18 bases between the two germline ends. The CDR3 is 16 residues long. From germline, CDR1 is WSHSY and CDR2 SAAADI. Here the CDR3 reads CASLDGTKRSTDTQYF. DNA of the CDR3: TGCGCCAGCCTTGATGGGACCAAACGTAGCACAGATACGCAGTATTTT.

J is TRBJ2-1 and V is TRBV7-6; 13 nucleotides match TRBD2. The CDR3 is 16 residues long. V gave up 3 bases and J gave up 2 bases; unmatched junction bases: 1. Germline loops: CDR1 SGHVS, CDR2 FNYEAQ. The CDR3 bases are TGTGCCAGCAGCTTTGGACTAGCGGGAGCCTACAATGAGCAGTTCTTC. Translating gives CASSFGLAGAYNEQFF.

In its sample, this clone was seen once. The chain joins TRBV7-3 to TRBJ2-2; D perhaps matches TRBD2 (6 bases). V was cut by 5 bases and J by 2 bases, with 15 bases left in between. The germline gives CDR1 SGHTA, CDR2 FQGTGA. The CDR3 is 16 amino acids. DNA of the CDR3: TGTGCCAGCAGCCCCGGTTCCGGGGGAAACACCGGGGAGCTGTTTTTT. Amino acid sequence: CASSPGSGGNTGELFF. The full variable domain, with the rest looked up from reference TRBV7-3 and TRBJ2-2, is GAGVSQTPSNKVTEKGKYVELRCDPISGHTALYWYRQSLGQGPEFLIYFQGTGAADDSGLPNDRFFAVRPEGSVSTLKIQRTERGDSAVYLCASSPGSGGNTGELFFGEGSRLTVL.

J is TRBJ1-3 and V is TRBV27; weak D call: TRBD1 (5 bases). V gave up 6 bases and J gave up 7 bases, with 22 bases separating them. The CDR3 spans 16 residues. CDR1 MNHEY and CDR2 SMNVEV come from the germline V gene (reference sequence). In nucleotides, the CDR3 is TGTGCCAGCAGCCTCTCCGGGGTACTATCAGGGAACACCATATATTTT. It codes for CASSLSGVLSGNTIYF.

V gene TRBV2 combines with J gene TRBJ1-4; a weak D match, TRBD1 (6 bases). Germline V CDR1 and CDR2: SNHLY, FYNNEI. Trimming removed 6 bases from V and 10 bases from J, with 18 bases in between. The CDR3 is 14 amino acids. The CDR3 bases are TGTGCCAGCAGGGAGACAGGCGCCCTTGGAAAACTGTTTTTT. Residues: CASRETGALGKLFF.

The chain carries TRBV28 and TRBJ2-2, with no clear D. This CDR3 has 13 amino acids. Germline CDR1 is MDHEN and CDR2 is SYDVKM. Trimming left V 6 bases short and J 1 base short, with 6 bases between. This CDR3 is CASSLQNTGELFF. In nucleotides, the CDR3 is TGTGCCAGCAGCCTACAGAACACCGGGGAGCTGTTTTTT.

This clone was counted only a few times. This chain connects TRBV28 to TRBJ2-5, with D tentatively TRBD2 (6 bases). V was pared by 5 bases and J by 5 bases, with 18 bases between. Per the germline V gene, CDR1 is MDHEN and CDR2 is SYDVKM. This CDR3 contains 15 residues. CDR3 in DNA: TGTGCCAGCAGTACCCACAGGAGGGGACGGGAGACCCAGTACTTC. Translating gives CASSTHRRGRETQYF.

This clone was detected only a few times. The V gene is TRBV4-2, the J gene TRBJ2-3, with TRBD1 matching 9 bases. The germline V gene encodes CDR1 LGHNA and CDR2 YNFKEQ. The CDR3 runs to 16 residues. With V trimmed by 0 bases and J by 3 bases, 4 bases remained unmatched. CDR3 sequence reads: CASSQDLGTGTDTQYF. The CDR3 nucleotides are TGTGCCAGCAGCCAAGATCTGGGGACAGGGACAGATACGCAGTATTTT.

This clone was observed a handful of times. The CDR3 here is CASSSTILAGNYNEQFF. CDR3 DNA sequence: TGTGCCAGCAGTTCAACCATACTAGCGGGAAACTACAATGAGCAGTTCTTC. The chain employs TRBV28 and TRBJ2-1; 10 positions agree with TRBD2. Unmatched junction bases numbered 9, after V lost 4 bases and J lost 3 bases. The CDR3 totals 17 residues. In germline, CDR1 is MDHEN, CDR2 SYDVKM.

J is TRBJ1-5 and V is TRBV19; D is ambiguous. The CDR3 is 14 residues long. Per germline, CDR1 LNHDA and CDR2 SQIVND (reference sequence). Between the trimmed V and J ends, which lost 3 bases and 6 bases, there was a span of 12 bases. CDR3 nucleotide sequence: TGTGCCAGTAGTATGGTGGGTCCCGGTCAGCCCCAGCATTTT. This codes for CASSMVGPGQPQHF.

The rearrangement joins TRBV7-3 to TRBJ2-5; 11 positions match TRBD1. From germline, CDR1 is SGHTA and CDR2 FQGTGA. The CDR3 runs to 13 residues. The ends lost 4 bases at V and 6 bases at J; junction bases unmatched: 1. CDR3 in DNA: TGTGCCAGCAGCTCGGACAGGGGGCAGACCCAGTACTTC. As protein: CASSSDRGQTQYF.

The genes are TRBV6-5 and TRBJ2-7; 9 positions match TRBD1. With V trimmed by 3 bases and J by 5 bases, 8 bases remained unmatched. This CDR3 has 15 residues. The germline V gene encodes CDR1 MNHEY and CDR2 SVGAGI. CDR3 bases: TGTGCCAGCAGTTATCTGGGGACAGGGACTGACGAGCAGTACTTC. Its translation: CASSYLGTGTDEQYF.

CDR3 sequence: CASLGKNYGYTF. For the CDR3, the DNA is TGTGCCAGCTTGGGGAAGAACTATGGCTACACCTTC. The rearrangement uses TRBV2 and TRBJ1-2; D is unclear. Trimming removed 8 bases from V and 2 bases from J, with 9 bases in between. The germline V gene encodes CDR1 SNHLY and CDR2 FYNNEI. There are 12 residues in the CDR3.

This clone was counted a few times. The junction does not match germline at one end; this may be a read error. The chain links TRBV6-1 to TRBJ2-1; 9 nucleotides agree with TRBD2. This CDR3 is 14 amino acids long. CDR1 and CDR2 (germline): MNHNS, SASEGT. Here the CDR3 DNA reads TGTGCCAGCAGTGAAGCTTGGAAAAGCGGGAGGTGTGTCTTC. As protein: CASSEAWKSGRCVF.

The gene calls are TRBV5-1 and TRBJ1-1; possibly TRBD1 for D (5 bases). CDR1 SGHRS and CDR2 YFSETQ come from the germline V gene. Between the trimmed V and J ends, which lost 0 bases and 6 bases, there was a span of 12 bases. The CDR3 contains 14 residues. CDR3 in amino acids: CASSLVAGYAEAFF. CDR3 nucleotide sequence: TGCGCCAGCAGCTTGGTAGCAGGGTATGCTGAAGCTTTCTTT.

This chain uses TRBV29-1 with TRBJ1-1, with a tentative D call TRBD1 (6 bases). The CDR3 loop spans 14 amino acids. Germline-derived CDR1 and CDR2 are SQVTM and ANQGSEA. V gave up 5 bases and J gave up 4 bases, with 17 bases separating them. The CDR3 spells CSVSYREAGTEAFF. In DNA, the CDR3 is TGCAGCGTTAGCTACAGGGAGGCGGGCACTGAAGCTTTCTTT.

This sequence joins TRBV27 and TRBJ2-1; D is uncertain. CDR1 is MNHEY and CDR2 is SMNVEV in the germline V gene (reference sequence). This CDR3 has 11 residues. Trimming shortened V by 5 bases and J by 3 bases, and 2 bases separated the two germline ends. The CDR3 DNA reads TGTGCCAGCAGTGTCTACAATGAGCAGTTCTTC. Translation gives CASSVYNEQFF.

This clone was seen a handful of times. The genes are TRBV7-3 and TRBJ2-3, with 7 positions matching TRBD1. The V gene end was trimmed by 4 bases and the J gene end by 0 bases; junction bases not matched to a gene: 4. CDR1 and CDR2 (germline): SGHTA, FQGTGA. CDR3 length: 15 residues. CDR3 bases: TGTGCCAGCAGCTCCCAGGGACAGAGCACAGATACGCAGTATTTT. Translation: CASSSQGQSTDTQYF. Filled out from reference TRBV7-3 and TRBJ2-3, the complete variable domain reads GAGVSQTPSNKVTEKGKYVELRCDPISGHTALYWYRQSLGQGPEFLIYFQGTGAADDSGLPNDRFFAVRPEGSVSTLKIQRTERGDSAVYLCASSSQGQSTDTQYFGPGTRLTVL.

The DNA of the CDR3 is TGTGCCAGCAGCCTAGGGGGGGGGAACACTGAAGCTTTCTTT. Encoded protein: CASSLGGGNTEAFF. This rearrangement joins TRBV11-2 to TRBJ1-1; maybe TRBD1 (6 bases). Germline values: CDR1 SGHAT, CDR2 FQNNGV. The CDR3 length is 14 residues. Trimming shortened V by 5 bases and J by 1 base, and 11 bases separated the two germline ends.